Listed below are T cell receptor beta chains from one sample, sequenced in a study of T-cell memory formation after mild COVID-19. TCRdb analysed the 5' RACE reads with MiXCR anew, one entry per CDR3 protein. Of a few hundred thousand distinct CDR3 sequences listed, about 20% were seen once; the top ten hold 21%. Sequencing used PBMCs or a T cell subset sorted from them (not recorded which). The source is a man between 18 and 35 years old who had mild COVID-19 (a few samples of this study predate the infection). Cell type and time point are not known. CDR3s include the opening cysteine and the closing phenylalanine or tryptophan. Each record gives: J gene, clone size, D gene, V gene, CDR3 DNA, CDR3 protein. D genes are given only for firm matches. Only part of the rows carry a size: once, few, many, or a class if the clone is expanded.

TRBJ2-2,NA,TRBD1,TRBV5-5,TGTGCCAGCAAACTGGGACAGCTTTCTGGGGAGCTGTTTTTT,CASKLGQLSGELFF
TRBJ2-1,NA,TRBD1,TRBV2,TGTGCCAGCAGTGAAGGGACAGGGTACAATGAGCAGTTCTTC,CASSEGTGYNEQFF
TRBJ2-1,NA,NA,TRBV10-3,TGTGCCATCAGTGATCCCTTCTTC,CAISDPFF
TRBJ2-6,few,NA,TRBV29-1,TGCAGCGTTGGGGTCGTGGGTGTGGGGGCCAACGTCCTGACTTTC,CSVGVVGVGANVLTF
TRBJ2-1,NA,NA,TRBV20-1,TGCAGTGCTTCCCCCTACAATGAGCAGTTCTTC,CSASPYNEQFF
TRBJ2-3,NA,NA,TRBV28,TGTGCCAGCAGTTTATTACTTCCGCAGGCAGATACGCAGTATTTT,CASSLLLPQADTQYF
TRBJ1-6,NA,NA,TRBV5-5,TGTGCCAGCAGCTTGGGGCCCTCAGCCGGTGATTCACCCCTCCACTTT,CASSLGPSAGDSPLHF
TRBJ1-1,few,TRBD1,TRBV27,TGTGCCAGCAGTACCGGGACAGGGACGACTGAAGCTTTCTTT,CASSTGTGTTEAFF
TRBJ1-4,few,NA,TRBV4-3,TGCGCCAGCAGCCGGGGCAGGGTAGGTGAAAAACTGTTTTTT,CASSRGRVGEKLFF
TRBJ1-5,few,TRBD1,TRBV3-1,TGTGCCAGCAGCCAAGGTTCAGGGGGGGGACAGCCCCAGCATTTT,CASSQGSGGGQPQHF
TRBJ1-5,NA,TRBD1,TRBV6-1,TGTGCCAGCAGTGACCCCGGACAGGGGAGGGATCAGCCCCAGCATTTT,CASSDPGQGRDQPQHF
TRBJ2-1,NA,TRBD2,TRBV30,TGTGCCTGGGGCGGGGGGGCCCGAGAGCAGTTCTTC,CAWGGGAREQFF
TRBJ2-3,many,NA,TRBV5-1,TGCGCCAGCAGCTTGGTATTAACAGATACGCAGTATTTT,CASSLVLTDTQYF
TRBJ1-2,NA,NA,TRBV28,TGTGCCAGCAGTTTAGGGGAGCGTGGCTACACCTTC,CASSLGERGYTF
TRBJ2-1,few,NA,TRBV5-1,TGCGCCAGCAGCTTGGGAGACCCACCTAGGGATGAGCAGTTCTTC,CASSLGDPPRDEQFF
TRBJ1-5,NA,NA,TRBV28,TGTGCCAGCAGTTTCTTAAGAGTTGATCAGCCCCAGCATTTT,CASSFLRVDQPQHF
TRBJ1-1,NA,NA,TRBV7-9,TGTGCCAGCAGCTTAGAGGGTTTAGCTGCTGAAGCTTTCTTT,CASSLEGLAAEAFF
TRBJ2-2,NA,TRBD1,TRBV6-5,TGTGCCAGCAGTTACTTTTCCACAGGGGGCCCCGGGGAGCTGTTTTTT,CASSYFSTGGPGELFF
TRBJ2-2,few,NA,TRBV5-1,TGCGCCAGCAGCTGGAAATACACCGGGGAGCTGTTTTTT,CASSWKYTGELFF
TRBJ2-6,few,NA,TRBV4-3,TGCGCCAGCAGCCAAGATCCCTCTGGGGCCAACGTCCTGACTTTC,CASSQDPSGANVLTF
TRBJ2-6,few,NA,TRBV27,TGTGCCAGCAGTAGGGAATCTGGGGCCAACGTCCTGACTTTC,CASSRESGANVLTF
TRBJ1-6,NA,NA,TRBV7-9,TGTGCCAGCAGCTTAGAGTATTCACCCCTCCACTTT,CASSLEYSPLHF
TRBJ1-3,few,TRBD1,TRBV5-1,TGCGCCAGCAGCGGACAGGGGGCATTGGGAAACACCATATATTTT,CASSGQGALGNTIYF
TRBJ1-2,few,NA,TRBV7-2,TGTGCCAGCAGCTTAGATCAGCAGGCCGTTTTTTATGGCTACACCTTC,CASSLDQQAVFYGYTF
TRBJ1-6,few,NA,TRBV5-1,TGCGCCAGCAGCACCGGGACAACCAATTCACCCCTCCACTTT,CASSTGTTNSPLHF
TRBJ1-1,NA,NA,TRBV20-1,TGCAGTGCTACCGAACCCCTAAGGTGGTACGGCACTGAAGCTTTCTTT,CSATEPLRWYGTEAFF
TRBJ1-1,few,TRBD1,TRBV18,TGTGCCAGCTCACCTGACAGGGCGGTCACTGAAGCTTTCTTT,CASSPDRAVTEAFF
TRBJ2-1,NA,TRBD1,TRBV4-2,TGTGCCAGCAGCCCCCGGTCAGGGGGCAATGGGTATGAGCAGTTCTTC,CASSPRSGGNGYEQFF
TRBJ2-7,many,TRBD2,TRBV10-3,TGTGCCATCAGTGAGTGGGGCGGGGGGCCGCACGAGCAGTACTTC,CAISEWGGGPHEQYF
TRBJ1-1,NA,NA,TRBV7-6,TGTGCCAGCAGCATAGGGGGTGTGAACACTGAAGCTTTCTTT,CASSIGGVNTEAFF
TRBJ1-2,NA,NA,TRBV7-2,TGTGCCAGCAGCTTTTCCCCGGACACAACAAATGGCTACACCTTC,CASSFSPDTTNGYTF
TRBJ1-2,NA,TRBD1,TRBV6-5,TGTGCCAGCACCCTAGGACAGGGCTTTGGCTACACCTTC,CASTLGQGFGYTF
TRBJ1-1,many,TRBD1,TRBV12-3/TRBV12-4,TGTGCCAGCAGGGGACAGCAGAACACTGAAGCTTTCTTT,CASRGQQNTEAFF
TRBJ1-1,few,NA,TRBV7-2,TGTGCCAGCAGCTCTGCCGGGGCTAAAGGAGCTTTCTTT,CASSSAGAKGAFF
TRBJ1-2,once,NA,TRBV5-1,TGCGCCAGCAGCTCTGGACGGTACTATGGCTACACCTTC,CASSSGRYYGYTF
TRBJ1-5,NA,NA,TRBV3-1,TGTGCCAGCAGCCAAGGAAGGGGGAGCAATACTGCGCATTTT,CASSQGRGSNTAHF
TRBJ2-2,few,NA,TRBV29-1,TGCAGCGTTGAAGAAGCGGGTACGAACACCGGGGAGCTGTTTTTT,CSVEEAGTNTGELFF
TRBJ2-3,NA,TRBD1,TRBV7-9,TGTGCCAGCAGCCCGACAGGGTACGATGGAGATACGCAGTATTTT,CASSPTGYDGDTQYF
TRBJ1-1,NA,NA,TRBV7-2,TGTGCCAGCAGCTTAAGACAGGTCTCGGGGACTGAAGCTTTCTTT,CASSLRQVSGTEAFF
TRBJ2-1,few,NA,TRBV4-3,TGCGCCAGCAGCAAACAGGGTGGCTCCTACAATGAGCAGTTCTTC,CASSKQGGSYNEQFF
TRBJ2-6,NA,NA,TRBV20-1,TGCAGTGCTAGGGGGGTAAACGTCCTGACTTTC,CSARGVNVLTF
TRBJ1-5,few,TRBD1,TRBV7-9,TGTGCCAGCAGCTTGGGCTCCGGGACAGACAATCAGCCCCAGCATTTT,CASSLGSGTDNQPQHF